This T cell receptor beta chain was documented in a study of cytomegalovirus exposure and HLA in healthy donors. PCR involved 60 Vbeta and 13 Jbeta primers. The protocol was immunoSEQ multiplex PCR, while the TCRdb copy is restricted to in-frame clones and leaves out a portion. The sample carries roughly 180,000 clones, approximately 82% recorded once. There are 16 residues in the CDR3. CDR1 and CDR2 (germline): SGHTA, FQGNSA. The ends lost 4 bases at V and 7 bases at J; junction bases unmatched: 12. The sequence was obtained from a middle-aged woman in good health and CMV-seropositive. Material: PBMCs. This sequence joins TRBV7-2 and TRBJ2-3; TRBD2 matches 9 bases. This CDR3 reads CASSSNSGTSRYTQYF. CDR3 bases: TGTGCCAGCAGCTCTAACTCCGGGACTAGCAGGTATACGCAGTATTTT.